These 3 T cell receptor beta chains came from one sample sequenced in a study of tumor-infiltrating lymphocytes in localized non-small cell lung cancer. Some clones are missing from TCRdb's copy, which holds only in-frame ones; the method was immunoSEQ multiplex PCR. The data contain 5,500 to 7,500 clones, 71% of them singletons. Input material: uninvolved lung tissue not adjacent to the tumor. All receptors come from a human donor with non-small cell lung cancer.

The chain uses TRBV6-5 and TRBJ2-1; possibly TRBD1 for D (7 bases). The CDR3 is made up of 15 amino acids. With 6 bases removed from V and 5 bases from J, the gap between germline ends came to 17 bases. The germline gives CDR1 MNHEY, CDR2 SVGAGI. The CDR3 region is CASRTNRGLNNEQFF. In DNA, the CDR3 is TGTGCCAGCAGAACCAACAGGGGACTGAACAATGAGCAGTTCTTC.

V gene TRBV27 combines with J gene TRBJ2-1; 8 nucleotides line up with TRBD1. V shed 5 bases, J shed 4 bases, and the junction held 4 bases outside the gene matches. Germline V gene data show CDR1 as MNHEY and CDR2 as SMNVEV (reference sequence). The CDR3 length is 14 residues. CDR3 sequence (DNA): TGTGCCAGCAGTACCCAGGGGGCGTACAATGAGCAGTTCTTC. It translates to CASSTQGAYNEQFF.

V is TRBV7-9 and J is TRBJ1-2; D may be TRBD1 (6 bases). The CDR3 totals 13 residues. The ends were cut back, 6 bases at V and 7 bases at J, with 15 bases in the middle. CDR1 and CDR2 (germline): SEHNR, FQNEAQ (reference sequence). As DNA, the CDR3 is TGTGCCAGCAGGCCCAGCTCGGACAGTGGCTACACCTTC. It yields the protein CASRPSSDSGYTF.